One sample yielded the 25 T cell receptor beta chains listed below, sequenced in a study of blood T cell repertoires in COVID-19. Sequenced by immunoSEQ multiplex PCR; TCRdb stores in-frame clones only, minus some. The sample has 150,000 to 180,000 clones, less than 95% seen once; the top ten hold approximately 0.55%. The sample comprised peripheral blood. These receptor sequences come from a man over 45 with acute or convalescent COVID-19.

The chain is built from TRBV7-6 and TRBJ2-5, with 10 bases aligning to TRBD1. The V and J ends lost 5 bases and 5 bases, in that order; junction bases with no gene match: 8. This CDR3 comprises 15 residues. Germline lookup yields CDR1 SGHVS and CDR2 FNYEAQ. CDR3: CASSQGGTGVETQYF. The CDR3 nucleotides are TGTGCCAGCAGCCAAGGGGGGACAGGGGTGGAGACCCAGTACTTC.

This clone occurred once. As DNA, the CDR3 is TGTGCCATCAGTGACCCCCGGGTTCGAGGGAGCGAGCAGTACTTC. This translates into CAISDPRVRGSEQYF. The J gene is TRBJ2-7, the V gene TRBV10-3; perhaps TRBD2 as D (5 bases). Germline CDR1 reads ENHRY; CDR2 reads SYGVKD. The length of the CDR3 is 15 residues. The V gene lost 3 bases and the J gene lost 6 bases, with 18 bases spanning the gap.

The chain links TRBV5-8 to TRBJ2-5; D is perhaps TRBD1 (5 bases). The V gene's germline CDR1 is SGHTS and CDR2 YDEGEE. V lost 5 bases and J 0 bases, leaving 14 bases between the germline ends. This CDR3 has 15 amino acids. CDR3 residues: CASRPTAWYQETQYF. The CDR3 DNA reads TGTGCCAGCAGACCGACAGCTTGGTACCAAGAGACCCAGTACTTC.

V usage is TRBV7-6 and J usage is TRBJ2-5; D gene unclear. V lost 6 bases to trimming and J lost 5 bases, with 7 bases between them. This CDR3 comprises 11 residues. In germline, CDR1 is SGHVS, CDR2 FNYEAQ. The CDR3 region has the DNA TGTGCCAGCAGACTCACGGAGACCCAGTACTTC. Protein sequence: CASRLTETQYF.

V is TRBV27 and J is TRBJ2-2; maybe TRBD2 (6 bases). The CDR3 is 15 amino acids. Trimming took 2 bases from V and 0 from J, leaving 7 bases between them. The germline CDR1 and CDR2 sequences are MNHEY and SMNVEV (reference sequence). Written as DNA, the CDR3 is TGTGCCAGCAGTTTAGGGGGGACGAACACCGGGGAGCTGTTTTTT. It codes for CASSLGGTNTGELFF.

This clone was detected only once. This chain connects TRBV6-1 to TRBJ2-3; 10 bases line up with TRBD2. The V and J ends lost 3 bases and 0 bases, in that order; junction bases with no gene match: 9. Per the germline V gene, CDR1 is MNHNS and CDR2 is SASEGT. CDR3 length: 18 residues. CDR3 sequence reads: CASSENTSGAPSTDTQYF. Written as DNA, the CDR3 is TGTGCCAGCAGTGAGAATACTAGCGGGGCCCCTAGCACAGATACGCAGTATTTT.

The gene calls are TRBV28 and TRBJ2-3, with 13 bases matching TRBD2. J gave up 3 bases and V 6 bases, and 6 bases lay outside the gene matches. The CDR3 spans 16 residues. Germline V gene sequence: CDR1 MDHEN, CDR2 SYDVKM. This chain's CDR3 is CASSWGTSGTTDTQYF. The CDR3 DNA reads as TGTGCCAGCAGCTGGGGGACTAGCGGGACGACAGATACGCAGTATTTT.

The CDR3 nucleotides are TGTGCCAGCAGTGACGGAGAGAACACCGGGGAGCTGTTTTTT. Protein sequence: CASSDGENTGELFF. The chain has TRBV2 and TRBJ2-2, with no clear D. Germline V gives CDR1 SNHLY, CDR2 FYNNEI. The CDR3 spans 14 residues. V lost 3 bases, J lost 1 base, and 6 bases lay in between.

The chain is built from TRBV7-6 and TRBJ1-1; 8 positions agree with TRBD1. The CDR3 has 14 residues. CDR1 and CDR2 from the germline V gene are SGHVS and FNYEAQ. V lost 5 bases to trimming and J lost 5 bases; unmatched junction nucleotides: 7. This chain's CDR3 is CASSAMTGETEAFF. Written as DNA, the CDR3 is TGTGCCAGCAGCGCCATGACAGGGGAAACTGAAGCTTTCTTT.

In this sample, this clone turned up once. The rearrangement links TRBV5-1 to TRBJ1-6; TRBD1 matches at 7 bases. The germline gives CDR1 SGHRS, CDR2 YFSETQ. The CDR3 runs 14 residues. The V segment lost 0 bases and the J segment 10 bases; nucleotides outside the gene matches: 4. The CDR3 DNA follows: TGCGCCAGCAGCTTGGAAGGGGGCGGCTCACCCCTCCACTTT. It translates to CASSLEGGGSPLHF.

J is TRBJ1-2 and V is TRBV7-9; D is unclear. The CDR3 loop spans 15 amino acids. The germline CDR1 and CDR2 sequences are SEHNR and FQNEAQ (reference sequence). Trimming pared 2 bases from V and 6 bases from J, leaving 16 bases between. CDR3 DNA sequence: TGTGCCAGCAGCTTAAATCAAGCGACCGTAAATGGCTACACCTTC. It translates to CASSLNQATVNGYTF.

The gene calls are TRBV7-3 and TRBJ2-3, with D unresolved. This CDR3 spans 15 amino acids. CDR1 and CDR2 (germline): SGHTA, FQGTGA. V shed 1 base and J shed 2 bases, with 10 bases lying between them. CDR3 amino acids: CASSLRADPTDTQYF. The CDR3 DNA sequence: TGTGCCAGCAGCTTAAGGGCAGATCCCACAGATACGCAGTATTTT.

This clone was counted only a few times. The chain employs TRBV19 and TRBJ1-4; the match to TRBD1 covers 9 bases. Trimming took 4 bases from V and 5 from J; bases not matched to a gene: 2. The CDR3 length is 14 residues. CDR1 is LNHDA and CDR2 is SQIVND in the germline V gene (reference sequence). The CDR3 region is CASSRQGGNEKLFF. Here the CDR3 DNA reads TGTGCCAGTAGTAGACAGGGGGGAAATGAAAAACTGTTTTTT.

J is TRBJ2-1 and V is TRBV12-5; 8 bases map to TRBD2. V shed 1 base, J shed 6 bases, and the junction held 11 bases outside the gene matches. The CDR3 is 17 amino acids. The V gene's germline CDR1 is LGHNT and CDR2 FRNRAP. DNA for the CDR3: TGTGCTAGTGGTTTGGGGCCCCTACCGGGAGGGGGCAATGAGCAGTTCTTC. Residues: CASGLGPLPGGGNEQFF.

Remarks on this clone: Other DNA sequences within the sample encode an identical CDR3. The V call is TRBV5-1, the J call TRBJ1-2, with 9 bases that match TRBD1. Looked up from germline, CDR1 is SGHRS and CDR2 is YFSETQ. Trimming removed 4 bases from V and 7 bases from J; junction bases left unmatched: 5. The length of the CDR3 is 13 residues. The CDR3 here is CASSPGQGVGYTF. The DNA for the CDR3 is TGCGCCAGCAGCCCGGGACAGGGAGTTGGCTACACCTTC.

The chain is built from TRBV10-2 and TRBJ2-7; TRBD1 matches at 12 bases. The CDR3 extends over 14 amino acids. CDR1 is WSHSY, CDR2 SAAADI, per germline. V gave up 6 bases and J gave up 6 bases; unmatched junction bases: 6. CDR3 loop: CASSNRDRGPEQYF. The CDR3 bases are TGCGCCAGCAGCAACCGGGACAGGGGGCCCGAGCAGTACTTC.

This rearrangement joins TRBV4-1 to TRBJ2-2; the match to TRBD2 covers 11 bases. This CDR3 has 17 amino acids. V shed 1 base and J 0 bases; nucleotides not matched to a gene: 1. CDR1 and CDR2 (germline): MGHRA, YSYEKL. CDR3 sequence: CASSQVAGGANTGELFF. The CDR3 DNA is TGCGCCAGCAGCCAAGTAGCGGGAGGGGCGAACACCGGGGAGCTGTTTTTT.

This clone was picked up one time. CDR3 loop: CASSLEAGGLDEQYF. The CDR3 nucleotides read TGCGCCAGCAGCTTGGAAGCAGGGGGCTTGGACGAGCAGTACTTC. This chain uses TRBV5-1 with TRBJ2-7; 8 bases match TRBD1. The CDR3 consists of 15 residues. The J segment lost 5 bases and the V segment lost 0 bases, leaving 7 bases of the junction unmatched. Germline values: CDR1 SGHRS, CDR2 YFSETQ.

The sample holds a few counts of this clone. This chain uses TRBV3-1 (or the pseudogene TRBV3-2) with TRBJ2-7; TRBD2 is a possible D gene (6 bases). This CDR3 spans 13 amino acids. From germline, CDR1 is LGHDT and CDR2 YNNKEL (reference sequence). V was clipped by 3 bases and J by 4 bases, with 10 bases between them. CDR3 sequence (DNA): TGTGCCAGCAGCCACGCTAGCGCGTACGAGCAGTACTTC. Its protein product is CASSHASAYEQYF.

This chain links TRBV7-9 with TRBJ2-5; TRBD1 is a possible D gene (7 bases). The CDR3 is made up of 15 amino acids. Trimming shortened V by 4 bases and J by 3 bases, and 15 bases separated the two germline ends. Germline CDR1 reads SEHNR; CDR2 reads FQNEAQ (reference sequence). CDR3 protein: CASSSAGTVKETQYF. CDR3 DNA: TGTGCCAGCAGCTCCGCGGGGACAGTCAAAGAGACCCAGTACTTC. Full variable domain (rest looked up from reference TRBV7-9 and TRBJ2-5): DTGVSQNPRHKITKRGQNVTFRCDPISEHNRLYWYRQTLGQGPEFLTYFQNEAQLEKSRLLSDRFSAERPKGSFSTLEIQRTEQGDSAMYLCASSSAGTVKETQYFGPGTRLLVL.

The CDR3 here is CASSERPGTGPTEAFF. In DNA form, the CDR3 reads TGTGCCAGCAGTGAACGCCCCGGGACAGGGCCCACTGAAGCTTTCTTT. V is TRBV2 and J is TRBJ1-1; 9 bases map to TRBD1. This CDR3 spans 16 amino acids. J gave up 4 bases and V 2 bases, and 8 bases lay outside the gene matches. CDR1 is SNHLY, CDR2 FYNNEI, per germline.

A few counts support this clone. V and J are TRBV7-9 and TRBJ1-5; 8 bases map to TRBD1. Germline values: CDR1 SEHNR, CDR2 FQNEAQ (reference sequence). J lost 6 bases, V lost 3 bases, and 4 bases had no gene match. This CDR3 region has 14 residues. The chain's CDR3 is CASSFQGAGQPQHF. As DNA, the CDR3 is TGTGCCAGCAGCTTCCAGGGGGCGGGTCAGCCCCAGCATTTT.

J is TRBJ2-1 and V is TRBV28; 8 positions match TRBD2. This CDR3 is 13 amino acids long. V lost 2 bases and J lost 16; bases outside the gene matches: 10. Germline CDR1 reads MDHEN; CDR2 reads SYDVKM. The CDR3 reads CASSLTSGPSQFF. CDR3 in DNA: TGTGCCAGCAGTTTAACTAGCGGTCCCTCACAATTCTTC.

The rearrangement joins TRBV10-2 to TRBJ1-5; 7 bases are a match to TRBD1. Germline V gene lookup returns CDR1 WSHSY and CDR2 SAAADI. The CDR3 consists of 15 residues. After removal of 2 bases from V and 2 bases from J, the junction contained 3 bases not matched to a gene. CDR3 sequence: CASSEGTVGNQPQHF. As DNA, the CDR3 is TGCGCCAGCAGTGAGGGGACAGTTGGCAATCAGCCCCAGCATTTT.

The rearrangement joins TRBV7-6 to TRBJ2-2, with D unresolved. Trimming cost V 5 bases and J 3 bases, with 4 bases left between them. The CDR3 is 12 residues long. Germline CDR1 reads SGHVS; CDR2 reads FNYEAQ. The CDR3 DNA reads TGTGCCAGCAGCCCCGACACCGGGGAGCTGTTTTTT. This encodes CASSPDTGELFF. The full variable domain, completed using reference TRBV7-6 and TRBJ2-2, is GAGVSQSPRYKVTKRGQDVALRCDPISGHVSLYWYRQALGQGPEFLTYFNYEAQQDKSGLPNDRFSAERPEGSISTLTIQRTEQRDSAMYRCASSPDTGELFFGEGSRLTVL.